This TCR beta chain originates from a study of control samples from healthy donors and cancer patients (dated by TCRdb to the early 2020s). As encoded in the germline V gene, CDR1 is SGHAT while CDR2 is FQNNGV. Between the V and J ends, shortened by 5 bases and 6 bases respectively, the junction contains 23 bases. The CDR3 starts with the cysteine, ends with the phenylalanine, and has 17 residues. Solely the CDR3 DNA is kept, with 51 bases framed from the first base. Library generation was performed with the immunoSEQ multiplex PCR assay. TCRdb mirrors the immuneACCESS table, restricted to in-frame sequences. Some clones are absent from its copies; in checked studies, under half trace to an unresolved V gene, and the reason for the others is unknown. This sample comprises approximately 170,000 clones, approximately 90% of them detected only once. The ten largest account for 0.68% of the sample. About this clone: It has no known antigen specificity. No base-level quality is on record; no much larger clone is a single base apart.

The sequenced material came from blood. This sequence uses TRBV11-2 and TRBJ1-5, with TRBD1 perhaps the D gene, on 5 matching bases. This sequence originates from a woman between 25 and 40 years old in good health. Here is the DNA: TGTGCCAGCAGCCCAACCAGACAGCTTAGTGGGCGTCAGCCCCAGCATTTT. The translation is CASSPTRQLSGRQPQHF.